One T cell receptor (beta chain) is described in this entry. The target antigen is unknown. Sequencing used immunoSEQ multiplex PCR; TCRdb keeps in-frame clones, though not all of them. The sample shows approximately 120,000 clones, 91% of them seen only once. J gave up 9 bases and V 6 bases, and 6 bases lay outside the gene matches. Germline lookup yields CDR1 SGHTA and CDR2 FQGTGA. There are 13 residues in the CDR3. This record comes from a study of T cell responses to AZD1222 COVID-19 vaccine. Whole-study findings and limits: Spike-spanning, vaccine-associated CD4 TCRs were dominant at 160-218 and 743-854.

V gene TRBV7-3 combines with J gene TRBJ1-5; TRBD1 aligns across 9 bases. The sequencing here drew on peripheral blood, taken on day 0 of AZD1222 vaccination. This clonotype was sampled from an adult in good health. CDR3: CASSRTGESPQHF. Written as DNA, the CDR3 is TGTGCCAGCAGTCGGACAGGGGAATCGCCCCAGCATTTT.